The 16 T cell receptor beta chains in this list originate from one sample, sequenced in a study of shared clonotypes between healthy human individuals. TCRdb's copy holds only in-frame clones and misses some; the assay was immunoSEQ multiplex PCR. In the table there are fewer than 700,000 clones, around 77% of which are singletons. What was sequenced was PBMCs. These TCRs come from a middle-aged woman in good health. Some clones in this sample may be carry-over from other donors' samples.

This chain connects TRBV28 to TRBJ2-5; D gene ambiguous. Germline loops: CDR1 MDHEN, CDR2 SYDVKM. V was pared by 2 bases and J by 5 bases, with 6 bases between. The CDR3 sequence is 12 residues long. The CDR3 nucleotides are TGTGCCAGCAGTTTAGGGGTGGAGACCCAGTACTTC. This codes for CASSLGVETQYF.

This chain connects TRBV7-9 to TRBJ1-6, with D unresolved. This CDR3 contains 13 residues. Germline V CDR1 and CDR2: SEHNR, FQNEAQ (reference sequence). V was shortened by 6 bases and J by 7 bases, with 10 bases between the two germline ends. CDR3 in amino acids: CASSPTPNSPLHF. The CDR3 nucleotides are TGTGCCAGCAGTCCCACCCCCAATTCACCCCTCCACTTT.

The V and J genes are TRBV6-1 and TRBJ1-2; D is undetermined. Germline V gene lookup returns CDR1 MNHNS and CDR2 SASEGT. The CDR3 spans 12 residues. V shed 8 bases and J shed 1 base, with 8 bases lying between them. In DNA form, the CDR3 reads TGTGCCAGCGCCGGGAGTAACTATGGCTACACCTTC. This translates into CASAGSNYGYTF.

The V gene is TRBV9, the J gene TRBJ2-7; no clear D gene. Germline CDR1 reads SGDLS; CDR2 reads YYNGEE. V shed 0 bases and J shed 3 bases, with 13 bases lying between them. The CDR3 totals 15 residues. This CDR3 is CASSVGPTADYEQYF. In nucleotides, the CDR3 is TGTGCCAGCAGCGTAGGACCGACGGCGGACTACGAGCAGTACTTC.

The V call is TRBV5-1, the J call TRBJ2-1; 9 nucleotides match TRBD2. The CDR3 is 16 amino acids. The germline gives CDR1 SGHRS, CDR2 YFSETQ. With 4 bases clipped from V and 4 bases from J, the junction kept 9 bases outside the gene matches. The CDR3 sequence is CASSLGGLAGYNEQFF. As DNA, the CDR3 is TGCGCCAGCAGCCTCGGAGGGCTAGCGGGGTACAATGAGCAGTTCTTC.

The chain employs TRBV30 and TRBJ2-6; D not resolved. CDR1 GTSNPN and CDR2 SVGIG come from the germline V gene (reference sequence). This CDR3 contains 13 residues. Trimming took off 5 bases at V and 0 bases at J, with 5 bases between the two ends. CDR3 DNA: TGTGCCTGGGAAAACTCTGGGGCCAACGTCCTGACTTTC. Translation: CAWENSGANVLTF.

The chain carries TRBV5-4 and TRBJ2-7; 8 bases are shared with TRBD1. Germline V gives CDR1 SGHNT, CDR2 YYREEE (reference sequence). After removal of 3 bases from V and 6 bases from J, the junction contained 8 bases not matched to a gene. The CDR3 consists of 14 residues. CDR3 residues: CASSSRTGLGEQYF. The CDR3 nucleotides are TGTGCCAGCAGCTCTCGGACAGGGCTCGGCGAGCAGTACTTC.

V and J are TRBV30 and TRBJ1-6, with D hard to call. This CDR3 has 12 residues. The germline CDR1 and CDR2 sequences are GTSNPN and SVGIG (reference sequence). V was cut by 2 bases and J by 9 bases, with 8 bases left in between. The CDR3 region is CAWSWVSSPLHF. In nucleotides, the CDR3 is TGTGCCTGGAGTTGGGTCAGTTCACCCCTCCACTTT. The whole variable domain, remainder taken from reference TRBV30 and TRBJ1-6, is SQTIHQWPATLVQPVGSPLSLECTVEGTSNPNLYWYRQAAGRGLQLLFYSVGIGQISSEVPQNLSASRPQDRQFILSSKKLLLSDSGFYLCAWSWVSSPLHFGNGTRLTVT.

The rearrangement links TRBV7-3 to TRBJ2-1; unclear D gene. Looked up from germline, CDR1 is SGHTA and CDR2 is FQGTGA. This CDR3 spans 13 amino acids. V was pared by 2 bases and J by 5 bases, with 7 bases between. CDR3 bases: TGTGCCAGCAGCTTAGCGCAGCACAATGAGCAGTTCTTC. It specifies CASSLAQHNEQFF.

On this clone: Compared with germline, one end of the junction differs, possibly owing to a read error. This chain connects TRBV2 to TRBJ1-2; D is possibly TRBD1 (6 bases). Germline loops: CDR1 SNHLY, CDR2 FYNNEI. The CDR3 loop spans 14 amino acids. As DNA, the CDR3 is TGTGCCAGCAGTGACCCGACAGGACCCTATGGCTACACTTTC. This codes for CASSDPTGPYGYTF. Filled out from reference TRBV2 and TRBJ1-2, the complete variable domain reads EPEVTQTPSHQVTQMGQEVILRCVPISNHLYFYWYRQILGQKVEFLVSFYNNEISEKSEIFDDQFSVERPDGSNFTLKIRSTKLEDSAMYFCASSDPTGPYGYTFGSGTRLTVV.

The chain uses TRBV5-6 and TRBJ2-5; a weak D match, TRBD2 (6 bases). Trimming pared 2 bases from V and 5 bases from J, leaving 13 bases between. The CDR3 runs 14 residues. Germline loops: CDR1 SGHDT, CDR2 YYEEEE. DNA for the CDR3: TGTGCCAGCAGCTTTGGAGCTAGCGCCGAGACCCAGTACTTC. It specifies CASSFGASAETQYF.

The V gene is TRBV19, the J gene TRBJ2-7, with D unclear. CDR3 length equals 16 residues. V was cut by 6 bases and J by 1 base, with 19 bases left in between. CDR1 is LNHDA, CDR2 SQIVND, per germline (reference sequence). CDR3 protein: CASSDSGPLGSYEQYF. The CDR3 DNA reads TGTGCCAGTAGCGACTCCGGACCGCTCGGTTCCTACGAGCAGTACTTC. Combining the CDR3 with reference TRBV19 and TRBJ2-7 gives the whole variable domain DGGITQSPKYLFRKEGQNVTLSCEQNLNHDAMYWYRQDPGQGLRLIYYSQIVNDFQKGDIAEGYSVSREKKESFPLTVTSAQKNPTAFYLCASSDSGPLGSYEQYFGPGTRLTVT.

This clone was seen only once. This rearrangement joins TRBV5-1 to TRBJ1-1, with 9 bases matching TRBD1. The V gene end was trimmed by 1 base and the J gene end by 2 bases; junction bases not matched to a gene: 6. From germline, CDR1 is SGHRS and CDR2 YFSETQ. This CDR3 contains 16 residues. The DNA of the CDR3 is TGCGCCAGCAGCTTGAACCCACAGGGGGCCAACACTGAAGCTTTCTTT. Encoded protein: CASSLNPQGANTEAFF.

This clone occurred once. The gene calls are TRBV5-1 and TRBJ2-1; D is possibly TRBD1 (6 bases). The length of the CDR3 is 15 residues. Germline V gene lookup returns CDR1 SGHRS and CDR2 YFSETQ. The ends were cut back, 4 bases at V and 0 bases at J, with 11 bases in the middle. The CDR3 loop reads CASSLQGVSYNEQFF. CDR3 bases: TGCGCCAGCAGCCTACAGGGTGTCTCCTACAATGAGCAGTTCTTC. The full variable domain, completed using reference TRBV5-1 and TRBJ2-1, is KAGVTQTPRYLIKTRGQQVTLSCSPISGHRSVSWYQQTPGQGLQFLFEYFSETQRNKGNFPGRFSGRQFSNSRSEMNVSTLELGDSALYLCASSLQGVSYNEQFFGPGTRLTVL.

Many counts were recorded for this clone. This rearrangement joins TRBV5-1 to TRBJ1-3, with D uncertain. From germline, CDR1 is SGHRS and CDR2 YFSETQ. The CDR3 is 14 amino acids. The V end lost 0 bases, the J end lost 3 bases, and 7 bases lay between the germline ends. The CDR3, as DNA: TGCGCCAGCAGCTTGGTGTCACTTGGAAACACCATATATTTT. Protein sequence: CASSLVSLGNTIYF.

DNA of the CDR3: TGTGCCAGCAGTGTCGGGGGCAGGGAGTTGGATACGCAGTATTTT. Its protein product is CASSVGGRELDTQYF. V gene TRBV6-1 combines with J gene TRBJ2-3; D may correspond to TRBD1 or TRBD2 (6 bases each). CDR1 is MNHNS, CDR2 SASEGT, per germline. The CDR3 is 15 amino acids. With 4 bases removed from V and 6 bases from J, the gap between germline ends came to 17 bases.